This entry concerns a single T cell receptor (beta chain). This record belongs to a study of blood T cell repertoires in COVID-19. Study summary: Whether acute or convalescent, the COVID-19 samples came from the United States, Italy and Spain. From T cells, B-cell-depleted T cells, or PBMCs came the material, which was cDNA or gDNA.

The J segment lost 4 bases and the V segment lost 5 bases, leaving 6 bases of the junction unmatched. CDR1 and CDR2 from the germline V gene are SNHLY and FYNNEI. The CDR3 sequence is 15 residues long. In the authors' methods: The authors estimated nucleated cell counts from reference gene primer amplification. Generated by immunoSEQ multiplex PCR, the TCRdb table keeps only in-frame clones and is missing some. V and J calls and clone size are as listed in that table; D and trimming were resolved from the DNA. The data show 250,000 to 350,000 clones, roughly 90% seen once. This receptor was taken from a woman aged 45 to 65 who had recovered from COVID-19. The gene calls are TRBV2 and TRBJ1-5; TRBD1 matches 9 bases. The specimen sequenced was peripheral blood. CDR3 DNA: TGTGCCAGCAGTCAACAGGGGGCCCGGAATCAGCCCCAGCATTTT. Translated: CASSQQGARNQPQHF.